This T cell receptor (beta chain) stems from a study of post-analysis software for immune sequencing data. The germline V gene encodes CDR1 SGHRS and CDR2 YFSETQ. Losses at the gene ends were 2 bases for V and 8 bases for J; bases not matched to a gene: 4. There are 15 residues in the CDR3. Remarks on this clonotype: Its antigen remains unknown.

Whole-study results and caveats: The normalized Chao1 diversity of multiple sclerosis patients was significantly lower than that of controls. Five TRBV segments occurring more often in patients than controls included TRBV5-6, TRBV5-1 and TRBV20-1. Samples made in the same batch grouped tightly together by F measure.

TCR beta cDNA libraries included unique molecular identifiers. TCRdb re-derived calls from the PCR reads in MiXCR, one entry per CDR3 protein. The sample carries hundreds of thousands of distinct CDR3 sequences, roughly 27% recorded once. The clonotype comes from a girl aged 10 to 17 with multiple sclerosis. The sample taken for sequencing was blood. The rearrangement uses TRBV5-1 and TRBJ2-1; the match to TRBD2 covers 13 bases. The CDR3, as DNA: TGCGCCAGCAGCTTACTAGCGGGAGGGACCGATGAGCAGTTCTTC. It yields the protein CASSLLAGGTDEQFF.